The 21 T cell receptor beta chains in this list originate from one sample, sequenced in a study of blood T cells in healthy people across ages. The authors ran a second PCR of about 7 to 12 cycles using a sample-barcoded 5' primer and a J-beta primer mix. TCRdb reprocessed the 5' RACE reads via MiXCR and lists one record per CDR3 protein. There are some 940,000 distinct CDR3 sequences in the sample; 25% to 30% occur only once, and about 9.4% lies in the top ten. The same sample was also used in a study of T cells of mothers and their children.

The sample taken for sequencing was blood. The receptors derive from a woman aged 40 to 50 in good health.

The chain has TRBV7-9 and TRBJ2-7, with 10 bases that match TRBD2. With 4 bases clipped from V and 2 bases from J, the junction kept 2 bases outside the gene matches. The CDR3 totals 14 residues. Germline V lookup: CDR1 SEHNR, CDR2 FQNEAQ (reference sequence). CDR3 DNA sequence: TGTGCCAGCAGCTGCAGCGGGGGGGCCTACGAGCAGTACTTC. Protein: CASSCSGGAYEQYF.

This clonotype was counted a few times. This chain uses TRBV6-2 or TRBV6-3 with TRBJ2-2, with 11 nucleotides matching TRBD2. This CDR3 contains 18 residues. V trimming: 0 bases; J trimming: 2 bases; junction bases outside the gene matches: 5. CDR1 and CDR2 from the germline V gene are MNHEY and SVGEGT. The CDR3 coding sequence is TGTGCCAGCAGTTACTCGACTAGCGGGGAGGCCAACACCGGGGAGCTGTTTTTT. It codes for CASSYSTSGEANTGELFF.

This clonotype has just a few counts. This rearrangement joins TRBV3-1 to TRBJ2-7; perhaps TRBD2 as D (5 bases). Trimming took off 0 bases at V and 2 bases at J, with 17 bases between the two ends. The germline V gene encodes CDR1 LGHDT and CDR2 YNNKEL (reference sequence). This CDR3 is built from 17 residues. The CDR3 DNA sequence: TGTGCCAGCAGCCAAGATAGGAGAGGGTTCAGACCCTACGAGCAGTACTTC. It specifies CASSQDRRGFRPYEQYF.

This chain joins TRBV4-3 and TRBJ1-4, with TRBD1 matching over 11 bases. With V trimmed by 1 base and J by 1 base, 2 bases remained unmatched. Germline V gene data show CDR1 as LGHNA and CDR2 as YSLEER. This CDR3 has 17 residues. In DNA form, the CDR3 reads TGCGCCAGCAGCCAAGCTGGGACAGGGGGAACTAATGAAAAACTGTTTTTT. It encodes CASSQAGTGGTNEKLFF.

This clonotype was counted between two and nine times. A much larger clone is a single base away; this may be a read error. This chain links TRBV20-1 with TRBJ2-5, with TRBD2 matching 8 bases. The length of the CDR3 is 15 residues. Germline CDR1 and CDR2: DFQATT and SNEGSKA (reference sequence). Trimming removed 0 bases from V and 4 bases from J; junction bases left unmatched: 7. CDR3 protein: CSARDTTSDLETQYF. As DNA, the CDR3 is TGCAGTGCTAGAGATACGACTAGCGACTTAGAGACCCAGTACTTC.

This chain links TRBV28 with TRBJ2-6, with D possibly TRBD2 on 5 matching bases. The CDR3 consists of 19 residues. CDR1 MDHEN and CDR2 SYDVKM come from the germline V gene. Trimming pared 7 bases from V and 0 bases from J, leaving 22 bases between. The CDR3 sequence: CASNSHSGGPHSGANVLTF. CDR3 nucleotide sequence: TGTGCCAGCAACTCCCACTCCGGAGGCCCCCACTCTGGGGCCAACGTCCTGACTTTC.

The chain joins TRBV16 to TRBJ2-1, with D possibly TRBD2 on 6 matching bases. Trimming took 3 bases from V and 15 from J, leaving 18 bases between them. This CDR3 comprises 13 residues. Per the germline V gene, CDR1 is KGHSY and CDR2 is FQNENV. The CDR3 sequence: CASSQGLSGVRFF. CDR3 DNA: TGTGCCAGCAGCCAGGGGCTTTCGGGGGTTCGGTTCTTC.

The table lists this clonotype with many counts. The chain combines TRBV7-2 with TRBJ2-7; D not resolved. With 1 base removed from V and 2 bases from J, the gap between germline ends came to 9 bases. Germline V gene sequence: CDR1 SGHTA, CDR2 FQGNSA. This CDR3 contains 14 residues. The CDR3 protein is CASSLGGPTYEQYF. The DNA of the CDR3 is TGTGCCAGCAGCTTAGGAGGTCCGACCTACGAGCAGTACTTC.

The chain has TRBV7-2 and TRBJ1-5, with 7 bases aligning to TRBD1. The CDR3 is made up of 15 amino acids. Per germline, CDR1 SGHTA and CDR2 FQGNSA. Unmatched junction bases numbered 5, after V lost 1 base and J lost 5 bases. In DNA form, the CDR3 reads TGTGCCAGCAGCTTAGGCAGACAGGGCCATCAGCCCCAGCATTTT. It translates to CASSLGRQGHQPQHF.

The chain employs TRBV9 and TRBJ1-2; the D gene is possibly TRBD1 (5 bases). The V and J ends lost 3 bases and 2 bases respectively, with 14 bases between them. This CDR3 is 15 amino acids long. Per germline, CDR1 SGDLS and CDR2 YYNGEE. DNA of the CDR3: TGTGCCAGCAGCGCGGTCGGGACTGGCAACTATGGCTACACCTTC. Translation gives CASSAVGTGNYGYTF.

This clonotype turned up a few times. The rearrangement joins TRBV14 to TRBJ2-6, with unresolved D. Germline V gives CDR1 SGHDN, CDR2 FVKESK. Trimming shortened V by 1 base and J by 4 bases, and 26 bases separated the two germline ends. This CDR3 has 21 amino acids. The CDR3 nucleotides read TGTGCCAGCAGCCAAGCTTGGGTAGGGCAGTCAATCGCCTCCGGGGCCAACGTCCTGACTTTC. It specifies CASSQAWVGQSIASGANVLTF.

The chain has TRBV12-3 or TRBV12-4 and TRBJ1-2, with D possibly TRBD1 on 6 matching bases. Trimming left V 4 bases short and J 4 bases short, with 19 bases between. This CDR3 spans 16 amino acids. The DNA for the CDR3 is TGTGCCAGCAGTTCACTCCTCTCAGGGGATTTCTATGGCTACACCTTC. It is translated as CASSSLLSGDFYGYTF.

Only a few counts were recorded for this clonotype. V and J are TRBV7-2 and TRBJ2-3; D is tentatively TRBD1 or TRBD2 (6 bases each). The germline gives CDR1 SGHTA, CDR2 FQGNSA. The CDR3 length is 15 residues. The germline V and J ends were trimmed by 1 base and 4 bases, with 12 bases remaining between them. The chain's CDR3 is CASSLEWGAADTQYF. In nucleotides, the CDR3 is TGTGCCAGCAGCTTAGAGTGGGGGGCCGCAGATACGCAGTATTTT.

The chain carries TRBV4-1 and TRBJ2-4, with D hard to call. The last part of the DNA fits TRBJ2-7 better; the J call may be wrong. Germline V gives CDR1 MGHRA, CDR2 YSYEKL. The CDR3 is 13 residues long. This CDR3 is CASSYSIEYEQYF. The CDR3 DNA follows: TGCGCCAGCAGCTACTCGATCGAGTACGAGCAGTACTTC.

The table lists this clonotype with a few counts. The V gene is TRBV29-1, the J gene TRBJ2-3; no reliable D call. CDR1 SQVTM and CDR2 ANQGSEA come from the germline V gene. The V and J ends lost 2 bases and 8 bases respectively, with 23 bases between them. The CDR3 totals 16 residues. This CDR3 is CSVETLPALRVGTQYF. The CDR3 DNA follows: TGCAGCGTTGAAACCCTTCCGGCCTTACGGGTAGGTACGCAGTATTTT.

This clonotype was found a few times. Compared with germline, one end of the junction differs, possibly owing to a read error. This rearrangement joins TRBV7-7 to TRBJ2-7; D is perhaps TRBD1 (6 bases). This CDR3 is built from 13 residues. The germline V gene has CDR1 SSHAT and CDR2 FNYEAQ (reference sequence). CDR3 residues: CASSLVVRGEQYF. The CDR3, as DNA: TGTGCTAGCAGCTTAGTGGTCAGGGGCGAGCAGTACTTC.

V is TRBV28 and J is TRBJ2-1; TRBD2 agrees at 12 bases. Germline CDR1 and CDR2: MDHEN and SYDVKM. The CDR3 length is 16 residues. V trimming: 6 bases; J trimming: 5 bases; junction bases outside the gene matches: 8. The CDR3 loop reads CASRRPRLAGDNEQFF. CDR3 nucleotides: TGTGCCAGCAGACGGCCCAGACTAGCGGGGGACAATGAGCAGTTCTTC.

The chain links TRBV4-1 to TRBJ2-3; perhaps TRBD1 as D (6 bases). CDR3 length: 16 residues. V lost 4 bases to trimming and J lost 4 bases, with 18 bases between them. Germline CDR1 reads MGHRA; CDR2 reads YSYEKL. The CDR3 sequence is CASSRKRQEGADTQYF. The DNA for the CDR3 is TGCGCCAGCAGCCGGAAGAGACAGGAAGGAGCAGATACGCAGTATTTT.

This clonotype was seen many times. The V call is TRBV20-1, the J call TRBJ2-5; D perhaps matches TRBD2 (7 bases). There are 14 residues in the CDR3. From germline, CDR1 is DFQATT and CDR2 SNEGSKA (reference sequence). Deletions cut 3 bases from V and 2 bases from J, with 13 bases between. Here the CDR3 DNA reads TGCAGTGCTAGTCTAGGGGGAGGGCAAGAGACCCAGTACTTC. This codes for CSASLGGGQETQYF.

V is TRBV20-1 and J is TRBJ1-1; TRBD1 agrees at 7 bases. The junction had 7 bases not matched to a gene; V was cut back by 3 bases and J by 6 bases. The CDR3 is 13 residues long. The germline gives CDR1 DFQATT, CDR2 SNEGSKA (reference sequence). The chain's CDR3 is CSASRQGSSEAFF. The CDR3 DNA sequence: TGCAGTGCTAGCCGACAGGGAAGCTCTGAAGCTTTCTTT.

This clonotype was seen a handful of times. The chain is built from TRBV25-1 and TRBJ1-2; D is possibly TRBD1 (6 bases). V gave up 4 bases and J gave up 1 base, with 19 bases separating them. Germline values: CDR1 MGHDK, CDR2 SYGVNS. The CDR3 sequence is 17 residues long. The chain's CDR3 is CASSGASRQVFNYGYTF. CDR3 nucleotide sequence: TGTGCCAGCAGTGGGGCATCCCGACAGGTTTTTAACTATGGCTACACCTTC.